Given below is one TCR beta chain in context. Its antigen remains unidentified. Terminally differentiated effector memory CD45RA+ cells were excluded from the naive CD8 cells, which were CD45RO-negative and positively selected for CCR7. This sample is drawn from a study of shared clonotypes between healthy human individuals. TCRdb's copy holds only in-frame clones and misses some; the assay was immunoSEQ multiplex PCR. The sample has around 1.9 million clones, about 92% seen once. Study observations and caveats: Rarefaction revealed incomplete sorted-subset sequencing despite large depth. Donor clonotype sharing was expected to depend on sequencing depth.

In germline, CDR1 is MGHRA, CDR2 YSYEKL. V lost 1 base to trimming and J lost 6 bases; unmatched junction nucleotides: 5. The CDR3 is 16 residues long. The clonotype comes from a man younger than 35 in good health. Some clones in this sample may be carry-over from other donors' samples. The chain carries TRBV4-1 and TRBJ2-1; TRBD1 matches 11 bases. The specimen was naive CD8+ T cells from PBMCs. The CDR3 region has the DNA TGCGCCAGCAGCCAAGTTATCGGACAGGGGGCCAATGAGCAGTTCTTC. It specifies CASSQVIGQGANEQFF.